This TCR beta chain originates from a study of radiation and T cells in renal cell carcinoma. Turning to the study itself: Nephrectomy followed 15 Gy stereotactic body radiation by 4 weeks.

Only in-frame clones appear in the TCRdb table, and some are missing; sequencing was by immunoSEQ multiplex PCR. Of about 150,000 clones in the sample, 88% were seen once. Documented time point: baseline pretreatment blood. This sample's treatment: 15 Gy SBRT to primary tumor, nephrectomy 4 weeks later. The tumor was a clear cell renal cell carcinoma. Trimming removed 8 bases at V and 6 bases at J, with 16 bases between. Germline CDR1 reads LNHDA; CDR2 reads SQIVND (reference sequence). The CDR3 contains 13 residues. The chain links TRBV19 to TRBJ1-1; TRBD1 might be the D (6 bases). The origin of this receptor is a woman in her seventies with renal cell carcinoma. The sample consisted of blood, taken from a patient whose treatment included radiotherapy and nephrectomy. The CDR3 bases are TGTGCCAGTTCGACTTGGGGGCTAGCTGAAGCTTTCTTT. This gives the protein CASSTWGLAEAFF.